What follows are 20 T cell receptor beta chains derived from one specimen sequenced in a study of blood T cell repertoires in COVID-19. Generated by immunoSEQ multiplex PCR, the TCRdb table keeps only in-frame clones and is missing some. This table holds 300,000 to 400,000 clones, roughly 90% found once. Sequencing used peripheral blood. These receptors were taken from a woman aged 60-75 years with COVID-19, enrolled during active disease.

The DNA of the CDR3 is TGTGCCAGCAGCTTACCAAGATCCGACAGGGGGCAGGGGGATACGCAGTATTTT. As protein: CASSLPRSDRGQGDTQYF. J is TRBJ2-3 and V is TRBV7-9; 10 bases are shared with TRBD1. The length of the CDR3 is 18 residues. Germline loops: CDR1 SEHNR, CDR2 FQNEAQ (reference sequence). The junction had 14 bases not matched to a gene; V was cut back by 2 bases and J by 6 bases.

The chain links TRBV4-1 to TRBJ1-2; D possibly corresponds to TRBD1 (6 bases). Trimming took off 4 bases at V and 3 bases at J, with 9 bases between the two ends. Germline lookup yields CDR1 MGHRA and CDR2 YSYEKL. The CDR3 sequence is 13 residues long. Here the CDR3 DNA reads TGCGCCAGCAGCCCTCCAGGGGACTATGGCTACACCTTC. It specifies CASSPPGDYGYTF.

The chain employs TRBV5-4 and TRBJ2-5; 9 positions match TRBD1. The V gene end was trimmed by 4 bases and the J gene end by 5 bases; junction bases not matched to a gene: 9. This CDR3 is 15 amino acids long. In germline, CDR1 is SGHNT, CDR2 YYREEE (reference sequence). CDR3 protein: CASSATTGGFETQYF. In DNA, the CDR3 is TGTGCCAGCAGCGCAACGACAGGGGGTTTTGAGACCCAGTACTTC.

This sequence joins TRBV7-3 and TRBJ2-3; a possible D gene is TRBD1 (6 bases). CDR3 length equals 16 residues. The germline CDR1 and CDR2 sequences are SGHTA and FQGTGA. Trimming took 2 bases from V and 0 from J, leaving 12 bases between them. CDR3 sequence reads: CASSLSRGISTDTQYF. The CDR3, as DNA: TGTGCCAGCAGCTTATCCAGGGGTATCAGCACAGATACGCAGTATTTT.

The V call is TRBV6-1, the J call TRBJ1-5; 8 nucleotides line up with TRBD1. CDR3 length equals 13 residues. Germline V lookup: CDR1 MNHNS, CDR2 SASEGT. V lost 7 bases, J lost 8 bases, and 7 bases stayed unmatched. The CDR3 DNA sequence: TGTGCCAGCAACCCAGGGGGCGAAAAGCCCCAGCATTTT. Translating gives CASNPGGEKPQHF.

This clone appeared once. A read error may produce the germline difference seen at one junction end. The V gene is TRBV4-1, the J gene TRBJ2-6; tentative D call: TRBD1 (5 bases). Germline V gene sequence: CDR1 MGHRA, CDR2 YSYEKL. The CDR3 has 15 residues. This CDR3 is CASSQESAGANVPTF. The CDR3 region has the DNA TGCGCCAGCAGCCAAGAAAGTGCTGGGGCCAACGTCCCGACTTTC.

The J gene is TRBJ1-1, the V gene TRBV2; weak D call: TRBD1 (6 bases). This CDR3 is built from 13 residues. Trimming shortened V by 6 bases and J by 3 bases, and 11 bases separated the two germline ends. CDR1 and CDR2 (germline): SNHLY, FYNNEI. The CDR3 reads CASSGRGYTEAFF. The CDR3 nucleotides read TGTGCCAGCAGCGGGAGGGGGTACACTGAAGCTTTCTTT.

The chain carries TRBV5-4 and TRBJ2-5; 9 nucleotides match TRBD2. CDR3 size: 17 residues. After removal of 5 bases from V and 4 bases from J, the junction contained 15 bases not matched to a gene. The germline gives CDR1 SGHNT, CDR2 YYREEE (reference sequence). CDR3 sequence: CASSRKVAGAGGETQYF. CDR3 coding DNA: TGTGCCAGCAGTCGCAAAGTAGCGGGGGCCGGGGGAGAGACCCAGTACTTC.

This chain connects TRBV7-2 to TRBJ1-1; 7 positions agree with TRBD1. After removal of 4 bases from V and 4 bases from J, the junction contained 6 bases not matched to a gene. The CDR3 sequence is 14 residues long. Germline-derived CDR1 and CDR2 are SGHTA and FQGNSA. CDR3 DNA: TGTGCCAGCAGCTACATTGACAGGGCCACTGAAGCTTTCTTT. Amino acids: CASSYIDRATEAFF.

This clone turned up a few times. The identical CDR3 is also encoded by other nucleotide sequences in the sample. The chain is built from TRBV12-3 or TRBV12-4 and TRBJ1-2; D not resolved. Trimming removed 1 base at V and 5 bases at J, with 8 bases between. The CDR3 runs to 13 residues. The CDR3 region is CASSLGQSYGYTF. The CDR3, as DNA: TGTGCCAGCAGTTTAGGGCAGTCGTATGGCTACACCTTC.

The chain recombines TRBV5-1 with TRBJ2-7; 7 positions agree with TRBD1. The CDR3 runs 16 residues. Trimming took 1 base from V and 0 from J; bases not matched to a gene: 7. Germline V gene lookup returns CDR1 SGHRS and CDR2 YFSETQ. CDR3 DNA sequence: TGCGCCAGCAGCTTGCTAGGGGGCGATAGCTCCTACGAGCAGTACTTC. Translated: CASSLLGGDSSYEQYF. The full variable domain, its missing parts supplied by reference TRBV5-1 and TRBJ2-7, is KAGVTQTPRYLIKTRGQQVTLSCSPISGHRSVSWYQQTPGQGLQFLFEYFSETQRNKGNFPGRFSGRQFSNSRSEMNVSTLELGDSALYLCASSLLGGDSSYEQYFGPGTRLTVT.

The CDR3 region has the DNA TGTGCCAGCAGCTTTTCCGCAGGCGAAGCGCCCCAGCATTTT. Amino acid sequence: CASSFSAGEAPQHF. The rearrangement joins TRBV7-2 to TRBJ1-5, with no clear D. The V end lost 3 bases, the J end lost 9 bases, and 15 bases lay between the germline ends. The CDR3 runs 14 residues. CDR1 and CDR2 from the germline V gene are SGHTA and FQGNSA.

This clone was observed many times. CDR3 loop: CASSPRGVESFSGANVLTF. The CDR3 DNA is TGTGCCAGCAGCCCCCGGGGGGTAGAGTCCTTCTCTGGGGCCAACGTCCTGACTTTC. This chain joins TRBV9 and TRBJ2-6; 7 bases are a match to TRBD2. Germline CDR1 and CDR2: SGDLS and YYNGEE. The ends lost 4 bases at V and 0 bases at J; junction bases unmatched: 13. CDR3 length: 19 residues. The variable domain in full, with the rest retrieved from reference TRBV9 and TRBJ2-6, is DSGVTQTPKHLITATGQRVTLRCSPRSGDLSVYWYQQSLDQGLQFLIQYYNGEERAKGNILERFSAQQFPDLHSELNLSSLELGDSALYFCASSPRGVESFSGANVLTFGAGSRLTVL.

This rearrangement joins TRBV18 to TRBJ1-6; 9 bases align to TRBD1. The V gene's germline CDR1 is KGHSH and CDR2 LQKENI. The junction had 5 bases not matched to a gene; V was cut back by 3 bases and J by 5 bases. The CDR3 runs to 16 residues. CDR3: CASSPTGTGNNSPLHF. DNA of the CDR3: TGTGCCAGCTCACCTACCGGGACAGGGAATAATTCACCCCTCCACTTT.

This clone occurred a few times. This chain connects TRBV19 to TRBJ1-1, with D hard to call. Germline V gene sequence: CDR1 LNHDA, CDR2 SQIVND (reference sequence). Deletions cut 8 bases from V and 1 base from J, with 14 bases between. The CDR3 has 14 amino acids. The CDR3 region has the DNA TGTGCCAGTGATAACAGCGGCCAGAACACTGAAGCTTTCTTT. Its protein is CASDNSGQNTEAFF.

The rearrangement joins TRBV7-9 to TRBJ1-4; D gene unclear. The CDR3 sequence is 16 residues long. Germline CDR1 reads SEHNR; CDR2 reads FQNEAQ (reference sequence). The ends were cut back, 1 base at V and 0 bases at J, with 9 bases in the middle. CDR3 DNA sequence: TGTGCCAGCAGCTTAGAGCGGATACCAACTAATGAAAAACTGTTTTTT. Its protein is CASSLERIPTNEKLFF.

There are a few counts of this clone. The V and J genes are TRBV9 and TRBJ2-3; unclear D gene. CDR1 SGDLS and CDR2 YYNGEE come from the germline V gene. V lost 3 bases and J lost 5, with 10 bases in between. This CDR3 spans 13 amino acids. The chain's CDR3 is CASSADSKDTQYF. In nucleotides, the CDR3 is TGTGCCAGCAGCGCCGACTCCAAAGATACGCAGTATTTT.

The chain links TRBV6-5 to TRBJ2-5; 10 bases map to TRBD2. Germline V gives CDR1 MNHEY, CDR2 SVGAGI. The CDR3 loop spans 16 amino acids. Trimming cost V 2 bases and J 4 bases; bases outside gene matches: 7. The CDR3 protein is CASSYTLAGVGETQYF. The CDR3 DNA sequence: TGTGCCAGCAGTTACACTCTAGCGGGGGTGGGAGAGACCCAGTACTTC.

The CDR3 loop reads CASSRRGEQYF. The CDR3 DNA reads TGTGCCAGCAGCCGTAGGGGCGAGCAGTACTTC. The gene calls are TRBV7-9 and TRBJ2-7; TRBD1 is a possible D gene (5 bases). This CDR3 is built from 11 residues. With 5 bases removed from V and 6 bases from J, the gap between germline ends came to 8 bases. Germline CDR1 is SEHNR and CDR2 is FQNEAQ (reference sequence).

This CDR3 is CASSTDRSRAASGANVLTF. CDR3 nucleotides: TGTGCCAGCAGCACCGACAGGTCTCGGGCCGCCTCTGGGGCCAACGTCCTGACTTTC. This chain connects TRBV21-1 to TRBJ2-6; the table's TRBD1 call for D was not verified on the DNA. TRBV21-1 is flagged as a pseudogene. The CDR3 is 19 residues long.